The present T cell receptor (beta chain) was sequenced within a study of lymphopenia after photon versus proton radiotherapy. Study conclusions and caveats: Under photons, naive T cells and diversity fell while effector/memory populations rose. Post-nadir TCR diversity decline inversely tracked overall survival among those who died. Only patients who died were analyzed for survival; proton advantage is unproven.

The V end lost 2 bases, the J end lost 2 bases, and 10 bases lay between the germline ends. From germline, CDR1 is SGHRS and CDR2 YFSETQ. The CDR3 totals 14 residues. The method was immunoSEQ multiplex PCR; TCRdb's version includes in-frame clones alone and lacks a portion of them. The sample records about 62,000 clones, roughly nine tenths being singletons. A note on this clone: The antigen remains undetermined.

The clonotype originates from a man older than 75 with esophageal cancer. V gene TRBV5-1 combines with J gene TRBJ2-5; D is tentatively TRBD1 or TRBD2 (5 bases each). The sample here was peripheral blood, taken from a patient treated with proton-based radiotherapy. This chain's CDR3 is CASSFGTVQETQYF. The CDR3 nucleotides read TGCGCCAGCAGCTTCGGGACGGTACAAGAGACCCAGTACTTC.